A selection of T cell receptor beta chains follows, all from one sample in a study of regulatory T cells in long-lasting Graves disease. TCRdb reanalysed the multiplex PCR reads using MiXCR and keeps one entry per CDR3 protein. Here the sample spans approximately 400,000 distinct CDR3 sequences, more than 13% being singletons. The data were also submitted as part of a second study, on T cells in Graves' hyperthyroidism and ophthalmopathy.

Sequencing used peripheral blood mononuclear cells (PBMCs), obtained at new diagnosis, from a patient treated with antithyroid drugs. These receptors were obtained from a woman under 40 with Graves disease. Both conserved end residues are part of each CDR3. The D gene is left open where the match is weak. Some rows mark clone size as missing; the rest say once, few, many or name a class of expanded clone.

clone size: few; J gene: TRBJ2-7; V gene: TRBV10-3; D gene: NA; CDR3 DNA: TGTGCCATCAGAGATACCTCCGAAGGGGGGGCCGAGCAGTACTTC; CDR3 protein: CAIRDTSEGGAEQYF
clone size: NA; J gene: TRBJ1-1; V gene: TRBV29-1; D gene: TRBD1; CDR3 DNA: TGCAGCTCCCGGAGTTGGGGCAGGGGGGGTCCGAACACTGAAGCTTTCTTT; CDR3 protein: CSSRSWGRGGPNTEAFF
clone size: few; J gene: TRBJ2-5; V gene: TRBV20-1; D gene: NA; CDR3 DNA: TGCAGTGCTAGAGCGCTTCGACAGGAACGGGAGACCCAGTACTTC; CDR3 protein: CSARALRQERETQYF
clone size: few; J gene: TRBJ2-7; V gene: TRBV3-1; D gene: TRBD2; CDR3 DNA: TGTGCCAGCAGCCAGTCGCGGGGGGGGAACTACGAGCAGTACTTC; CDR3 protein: CASSQSRGGNYEQYF
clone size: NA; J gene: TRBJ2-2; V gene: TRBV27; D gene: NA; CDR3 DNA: TGTGCCAGCAAGGGGGGTCCGGAAACCGGGGAGCTGTTTTTT; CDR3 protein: CASKGGPETGELFF
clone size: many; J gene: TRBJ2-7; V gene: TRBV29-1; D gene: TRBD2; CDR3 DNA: TGCAGCGCATTACTAGCGGGAGGGAACGAGCAGTACTTC; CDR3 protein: CSALLAGGNEQYF
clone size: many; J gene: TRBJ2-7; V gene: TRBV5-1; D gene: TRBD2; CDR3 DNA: TGCGCCAGCAGCTTACTAGCGGGAGTCGACGAGCAGTACTTC; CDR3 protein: CASSLLAGVDEQYF
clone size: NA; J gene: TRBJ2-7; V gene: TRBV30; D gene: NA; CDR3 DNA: TGTGCCTGGAGTGAGTCCTCCTACGAGCAGTACTTC; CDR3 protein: CAWSESSYEQYF
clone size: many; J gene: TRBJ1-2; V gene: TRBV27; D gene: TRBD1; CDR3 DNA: TGTGCCAGCAGTTACCGGACAGGGAGTTTGTATGGCTACACCTTC; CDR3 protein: CASSYRTGSLYGYTF
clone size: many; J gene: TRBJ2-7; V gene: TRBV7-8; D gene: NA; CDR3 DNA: TGTGCCAGCAGTTTCTCACCGACCTACGAGCAGTACTTC; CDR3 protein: CASSFSPTYEQYF
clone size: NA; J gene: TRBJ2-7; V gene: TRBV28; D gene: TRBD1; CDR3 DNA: TGTGCCAGCAGCCCCGGACAGGGTGGGGCCTACGAGCAGTACTTC; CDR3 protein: CASSPGQGGAYEQYF
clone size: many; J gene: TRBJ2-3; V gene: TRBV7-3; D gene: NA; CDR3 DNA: TGTGCCAGCAGCTCCCGATCGGCTAGCACAGATACGCAGTATTTT; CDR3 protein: CASSSRSASTDTQYF
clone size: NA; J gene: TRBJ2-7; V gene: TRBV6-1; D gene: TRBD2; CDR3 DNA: TGTGCCAGCAGTGGAGGGACTAGCGGGAGAAATACCTACGAGCAGTACTTC; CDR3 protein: CASSGGTSGRNTYEQYF
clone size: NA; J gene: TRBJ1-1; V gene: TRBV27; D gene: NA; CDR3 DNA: TGTGCCAGCGGCCACAGGGTTGCGAACACTGAAGCTTTCTTT; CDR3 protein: CASGHRVANTEAFF
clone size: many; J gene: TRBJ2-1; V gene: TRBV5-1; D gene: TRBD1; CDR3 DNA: TGCGCCAGCAGCTTGTTTTGGACAGGCCACCGGGGTGAGCAGTTCTTC; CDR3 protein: CASSLFWTGHRGEQFF
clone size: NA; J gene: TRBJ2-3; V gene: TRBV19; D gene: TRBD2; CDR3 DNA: TGTGCCAGTAGTATATCTAGCGGGAGCGCAGATACGCAGTATTTT; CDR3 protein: CASSISSGSADTQYF
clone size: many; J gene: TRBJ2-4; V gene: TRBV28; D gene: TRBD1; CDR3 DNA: TGTGCCAGCAGTTTAGGACAGGGGGATTTAAACATTCAGTACTTC; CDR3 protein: CASSLGQGDLNIQYF
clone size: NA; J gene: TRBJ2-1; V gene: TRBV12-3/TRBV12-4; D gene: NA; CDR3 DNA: TGTGCCAGCAGTCCTCCTGGGCGGGTGCCGTTCTTC; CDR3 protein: CASSPPGRVPFF
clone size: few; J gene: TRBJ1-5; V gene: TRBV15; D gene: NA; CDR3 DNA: TGTGCCACCAGCCCAGCCGCCCATCAGCCCCAGCATTTT; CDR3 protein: CATSPAAHQPQHF
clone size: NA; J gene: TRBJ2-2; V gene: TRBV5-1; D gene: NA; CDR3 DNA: TGCGCCAGCAGCCGCGACGGATACACCGGGGAGCTGTTTTTT; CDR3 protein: CASSRDGYTGELFF
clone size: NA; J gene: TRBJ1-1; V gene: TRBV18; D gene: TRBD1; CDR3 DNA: TGTGCCAGCTCACCAATTCGGAACCCGACAGGGGGGAACACTGAAGCTTTCTTT; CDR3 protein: CASSPIRNPTGGNTEAFF
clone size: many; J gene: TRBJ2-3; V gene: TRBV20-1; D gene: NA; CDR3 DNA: TGCAGTGCTAGAGTCGGTGGAGACCGAACGCAGTATTTT; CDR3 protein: CSARVGGDRTQYF
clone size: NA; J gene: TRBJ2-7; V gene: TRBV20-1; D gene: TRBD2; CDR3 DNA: TGCAGTGCCCTTAGCGGGAGTTTGATTCCAGTTGGCGAGCAGTACTTC; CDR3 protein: CSALSGSLIPVGEQYF
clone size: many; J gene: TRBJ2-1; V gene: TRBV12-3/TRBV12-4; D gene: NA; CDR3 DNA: TGTGCCAGCAGTCTCCTAGCAGCCGAGCAGTTCTTC; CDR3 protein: CASSLLAAEQFF
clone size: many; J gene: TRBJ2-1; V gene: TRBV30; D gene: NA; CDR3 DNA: TGTGCCTGGAGGGGACTTTTCAATGAGCAGTTCTTC; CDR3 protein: CAWRGLFNEQFF
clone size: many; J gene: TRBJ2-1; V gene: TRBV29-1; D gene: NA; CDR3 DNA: TGCAGCGTTGAAGATCCCCGACATGAGGAGCAGTTCTTC; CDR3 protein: CSVEDPRHEEQFF
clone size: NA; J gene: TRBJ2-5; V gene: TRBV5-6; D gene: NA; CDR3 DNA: TGTGCCAGCGGGACCGGGCCCCTATCGGAGACCCAGTACTTC; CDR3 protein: CASGTGPLSETQYF
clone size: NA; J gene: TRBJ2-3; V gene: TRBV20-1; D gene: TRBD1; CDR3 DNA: TGCAGTGCTAGGTACAGGGGCTCAGATACGCAGTATTTT; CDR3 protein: CSARYRGSDTQYF
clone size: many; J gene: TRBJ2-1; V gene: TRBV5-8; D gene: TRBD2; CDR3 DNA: TGTGCCAGCAGCTTGGCGAGGGGTAGCGGGAGTTGGTTGTTCTTC; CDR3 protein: CASSLARGSGSWLFF
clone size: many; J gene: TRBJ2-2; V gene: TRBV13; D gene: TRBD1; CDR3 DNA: TGTGCCAGCAGCTCAGGACAGGGCCCCGGGGAGCTGTTTTTT; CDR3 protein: CASSSGQGPGELFF
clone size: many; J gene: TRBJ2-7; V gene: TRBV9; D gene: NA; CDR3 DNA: TGTGCCAGCAGCGCTCCATCCTCTGCCGAGCAGTACTTC; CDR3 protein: CASSAPSSAEQYF
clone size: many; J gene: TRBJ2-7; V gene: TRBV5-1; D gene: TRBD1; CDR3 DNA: TGCGCCAGCAGCTTAGGACAGGGGGAGTACGAGCAGTACTTC; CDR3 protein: CASSLGQGEYEQYF
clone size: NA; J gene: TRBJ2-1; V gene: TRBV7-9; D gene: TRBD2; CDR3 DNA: TGTGCCAGCAGCTTTGTTACTAGCGGATACAATGAGCAGTTCTTC; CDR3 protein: CASSFVTSGYNEQFF
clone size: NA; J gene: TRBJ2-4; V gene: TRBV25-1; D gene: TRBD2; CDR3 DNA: TGTGCCAGCAGTGAATTTGGACTAGCGGGAAGCAAAAACATTCAGTACTTC; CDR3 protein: CASSEFGLAGSKNIQYF
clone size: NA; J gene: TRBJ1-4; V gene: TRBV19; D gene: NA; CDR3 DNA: TGTGCCAGTAGTATGGTGGGTGAAAAACTGTTTTTT; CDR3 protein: CASSMVGEKLFF
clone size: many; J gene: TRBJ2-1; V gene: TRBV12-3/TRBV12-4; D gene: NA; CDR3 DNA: TGTGCCAGCAGTCTTCTCCTAGCGCCAGCCTACAATGAGCAGTTCTTC; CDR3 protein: CASSLLLAPAYNEQFF
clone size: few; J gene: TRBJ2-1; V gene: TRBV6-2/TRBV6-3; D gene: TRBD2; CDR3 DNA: TGTGCCAGCAGTGAATCCAGCGGGGACTACAATGAGCAGTTCTTC; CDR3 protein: CASSESSGDYNEQFF
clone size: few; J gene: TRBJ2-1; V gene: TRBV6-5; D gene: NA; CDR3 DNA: TGTGCCAGCCGTTTTGGGGATGAGCAGTTCTTC; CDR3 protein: CASRFGDEQFF
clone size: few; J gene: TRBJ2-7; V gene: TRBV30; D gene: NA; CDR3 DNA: TGTGCCTGGGGGACCGGAAGCTCCTACGAGCAGTACTTC; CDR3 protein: CAWGTGSSYEQYF
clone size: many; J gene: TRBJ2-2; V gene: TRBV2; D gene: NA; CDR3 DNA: TGTGCCAGCTGGGGTGGGAACACCGGGGAGCTGTTTTTT; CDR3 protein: CASWGGNTGELFF
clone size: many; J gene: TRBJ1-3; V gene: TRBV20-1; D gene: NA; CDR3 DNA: TGCGGGATTCGAGGGGGAGCTGGAAACACCATATATTTT; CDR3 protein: CGIRGGAGNTIYF
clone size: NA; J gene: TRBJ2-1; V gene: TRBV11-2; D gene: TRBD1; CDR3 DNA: TGTGCCAGCAGCCTTAATACAGGGGTATTGGGTAGTGAGCAGTTCTTC; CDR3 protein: CASSLNTGVLGSEQFF
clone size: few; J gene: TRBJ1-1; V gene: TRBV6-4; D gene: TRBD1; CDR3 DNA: TGTGCCAGCAGTTACAAACAGGGGGTACAGAACACTGAAGCTTTCTTT; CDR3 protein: CASSYKQGVQNTEAFF
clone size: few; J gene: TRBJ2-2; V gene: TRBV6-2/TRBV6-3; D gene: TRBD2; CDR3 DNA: TGTGCCAGCGACCTAGATGCGGGAGCGGCCGGGGAGCTGTTTTTT; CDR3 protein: CASDLDAGAAGELFF
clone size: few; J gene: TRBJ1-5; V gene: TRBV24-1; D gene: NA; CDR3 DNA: TGTGCCACCGGGGGACATAGCAATCAGCCCCAGCATTTT; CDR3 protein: CATGGHSNQPQHF
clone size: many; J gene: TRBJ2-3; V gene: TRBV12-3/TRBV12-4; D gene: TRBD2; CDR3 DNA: TGTGCCAGCAGTCCCGGGATGATAGCGGGGGCGGATACGCAGTATTTT; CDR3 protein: CASSPGMIAGADTQYF
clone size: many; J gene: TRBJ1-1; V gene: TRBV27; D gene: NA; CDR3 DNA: TGTGCCAGCAAATTCGGATTGAACACTGAAGCTTTCTTT; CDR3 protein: CASKFGLNTEAFF
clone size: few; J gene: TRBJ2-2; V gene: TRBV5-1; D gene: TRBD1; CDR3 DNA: TGCGCCAGCAGACGGGACAGGCAGAACACCGGGGAGCTGTTTTTT; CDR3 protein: CASRRDRQNTGELFF
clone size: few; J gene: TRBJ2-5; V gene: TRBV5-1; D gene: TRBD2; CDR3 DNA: TGCGCCAGCAGCTTGGAGCGGGGTGGCGAGACCCAGTACTTC; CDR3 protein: CASSLERGGETQYF
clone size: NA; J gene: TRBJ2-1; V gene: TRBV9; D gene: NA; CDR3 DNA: TGTGCCAGCAGCGTAGGAGGGCAGCAATACAATGAGCAGTTCTTC; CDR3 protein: CASSVGGQQYNEQFF
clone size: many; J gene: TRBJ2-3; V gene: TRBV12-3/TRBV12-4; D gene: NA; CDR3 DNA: TGTGCCAGCAGTTTAGGGGGGTGGGGTACAGATACGCAGTATTTT; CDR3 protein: CASSLGGWGTDTQYF
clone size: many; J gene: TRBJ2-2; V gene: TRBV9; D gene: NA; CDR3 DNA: TGTGCCAGCAGCGTAGGAGAGTTCACCGGGGAGCTGTTTTTT; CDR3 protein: CASSVGEFTGELFF
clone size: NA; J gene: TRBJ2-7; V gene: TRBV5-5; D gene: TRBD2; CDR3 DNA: TGTGCCAGCAGTCTTGGACGGGGGGTCCTCTACGAGCAGTACTTC; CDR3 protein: CASSLGRGVLYEQYF
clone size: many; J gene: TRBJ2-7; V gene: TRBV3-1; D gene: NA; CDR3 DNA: TGTGCCAGCAGCCAAGTATCTTCCGAGCAGTACTTC; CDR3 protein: CASSQVSSEQYF
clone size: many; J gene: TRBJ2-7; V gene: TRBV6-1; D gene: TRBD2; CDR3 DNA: TGTGCCAGCAGTAACGCCGGGACTAGCGGGAGAGGGGAGCAGTACTTC; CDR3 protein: CASSNAGTSGRGEQYF